The TCR beta chain under discussion was sequenced for a study of blood T cell repertoires in COVID-19. About the study: Italy, Spain and the United States were the sources of the convalescent and acute COVID-19 samples. The cDNA or gDNA used as material had been derived from T cells, B-cell-depleted T cells, or PBMCs.

V lost 2 bases to trimming and J lost 1 base, with 13 bases between them. The CDR3 is made up of 16 amino acids. CDR1 is MNHEY and CDR2 is SVGAGI in the germline V gene. In the source study's methods: For nucleated cells, counts were estimated from reference gene primer amplification. Clones were read by immunoSEQ multiplex PCR, and TCRdb kept only the in-frame ones, dropping some. Clonal size and the V and J genes are those of that table, whereas D and trimming came from the DNA. The profile covers about 190,000 clones, with 89% appearing a single time and around 7% taken by the ten largest. The J gene is TRBJ2-3, the V gene TRBV6-5; perhaps TRBD2 as D (6 bases). This clonotype originated in a man aged 40-49 years with acute or convalescent COVID-19. Sequencing was carried out using peripheral blood. The CDR3, as DNA: TGTGCCAGCAGTTACGTGGGAGCGGGCCGCACAGATACGCAGTATTTT. Translated: CASSYVGAGRTDTQYF.